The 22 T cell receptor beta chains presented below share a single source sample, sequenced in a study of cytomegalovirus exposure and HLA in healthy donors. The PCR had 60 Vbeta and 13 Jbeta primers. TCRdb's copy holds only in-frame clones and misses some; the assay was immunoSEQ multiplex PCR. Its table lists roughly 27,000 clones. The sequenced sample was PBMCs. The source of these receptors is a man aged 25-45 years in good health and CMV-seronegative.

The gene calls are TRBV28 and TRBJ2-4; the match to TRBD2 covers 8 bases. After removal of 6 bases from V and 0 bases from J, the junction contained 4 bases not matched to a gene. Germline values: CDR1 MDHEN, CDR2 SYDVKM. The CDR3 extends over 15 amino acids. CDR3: CASSSGGGAKNIQYF. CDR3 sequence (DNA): TGTGCCAGCAGCTCGGGGGGGGGAGCCAAAAACATTCAGTACTTC.

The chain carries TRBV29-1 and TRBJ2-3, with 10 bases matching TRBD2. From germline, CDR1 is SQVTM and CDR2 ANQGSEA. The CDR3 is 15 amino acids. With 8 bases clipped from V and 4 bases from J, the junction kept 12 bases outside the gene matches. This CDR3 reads CSLCVSSGGPDTQYF. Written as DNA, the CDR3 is TGCAGCCTTTGTGTCTCTAGCGGGGGACCAGATACGCAGTATTTT.

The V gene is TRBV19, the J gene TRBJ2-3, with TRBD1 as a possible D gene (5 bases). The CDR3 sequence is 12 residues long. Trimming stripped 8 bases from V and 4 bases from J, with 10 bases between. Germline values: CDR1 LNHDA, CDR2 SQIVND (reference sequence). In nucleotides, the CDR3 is TGTGCCAGTTCCCAGGGTGCAGATACGCAGTATTTT. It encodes CASSQGADTQYF.

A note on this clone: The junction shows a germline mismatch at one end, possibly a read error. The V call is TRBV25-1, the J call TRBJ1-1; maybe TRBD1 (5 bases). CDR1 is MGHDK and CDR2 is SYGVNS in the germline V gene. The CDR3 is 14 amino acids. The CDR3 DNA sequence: TGTACCAGCAGTGCTAAAATGGGGGGCACTGAAGCTTTCTTT. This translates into CTSSAKMGGTEAFF.

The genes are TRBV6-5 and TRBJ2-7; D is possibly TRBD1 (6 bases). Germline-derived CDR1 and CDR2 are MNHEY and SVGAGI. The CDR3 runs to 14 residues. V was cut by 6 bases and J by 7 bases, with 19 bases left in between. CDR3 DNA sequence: TGTGCCAGCAGGAGGACAGCGCCATCATTTGAGCAGTACTTC. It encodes CASRRTAPSFEQYF.

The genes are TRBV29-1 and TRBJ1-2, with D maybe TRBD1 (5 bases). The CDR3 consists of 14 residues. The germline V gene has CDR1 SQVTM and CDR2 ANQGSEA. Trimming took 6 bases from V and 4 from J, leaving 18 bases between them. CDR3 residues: CSVGGEGNIYGYTF. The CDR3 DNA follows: TGCAGCGTGGGGGGGGAAGGGAACATCTATGGCTACACCTTC.

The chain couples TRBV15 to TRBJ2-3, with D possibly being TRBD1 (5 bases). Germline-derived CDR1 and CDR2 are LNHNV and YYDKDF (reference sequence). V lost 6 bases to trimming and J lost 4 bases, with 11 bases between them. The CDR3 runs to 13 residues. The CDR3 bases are TGTGCCACCAGGCGAACAGGTTCAGATACGCAGTATTTT. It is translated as CATRRTGSDTQYF.

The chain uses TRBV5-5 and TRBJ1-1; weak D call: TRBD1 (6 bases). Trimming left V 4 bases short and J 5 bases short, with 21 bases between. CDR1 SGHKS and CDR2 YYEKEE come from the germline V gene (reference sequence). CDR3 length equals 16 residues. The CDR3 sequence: CASSGSAGAGRTEAFF. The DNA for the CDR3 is TGTGCCAGCAGCGGATCCGCGGGGGCAGGGCGGACTGAAGCTTTCTTT. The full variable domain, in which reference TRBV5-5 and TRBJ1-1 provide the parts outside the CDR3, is DAGVTQSPTHLIKTRGQQVTLRCSPISGHKSVSWYQQVLGQGPQFIFQYYEKEERGRGNFPDRFSARQFPNYSSELNVNALLLGDSALYLCASSGSAGAGRTEAFFGQGTRLTVV.

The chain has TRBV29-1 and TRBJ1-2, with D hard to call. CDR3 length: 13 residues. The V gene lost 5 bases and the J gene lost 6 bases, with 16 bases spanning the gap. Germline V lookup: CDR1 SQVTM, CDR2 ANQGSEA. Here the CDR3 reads CSVHGGRLNGYTF. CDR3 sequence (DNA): TGCAGCGTTCATGGTGGGCGTCTCAATGGCTACACCTTC. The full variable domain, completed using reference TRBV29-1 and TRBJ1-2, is SAVISQKPSRDICQRGTSLTIQCQVDSQVTMMFWYRQQPGQSLTLIATANQGSEATYESGFVIDKFPISRPNLTFSTLTVSNMSPEDSSIYLCSVHGGRLNGYTFGSGTRLTVV.

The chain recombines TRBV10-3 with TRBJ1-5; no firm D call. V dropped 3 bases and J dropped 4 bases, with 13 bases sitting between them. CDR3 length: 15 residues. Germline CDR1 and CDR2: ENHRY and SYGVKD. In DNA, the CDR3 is TGTGCCATCAGTGATATCGGTTGGGCGAATCAGCCCCAGCATTTT. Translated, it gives CAISDIGWANQPQHF.

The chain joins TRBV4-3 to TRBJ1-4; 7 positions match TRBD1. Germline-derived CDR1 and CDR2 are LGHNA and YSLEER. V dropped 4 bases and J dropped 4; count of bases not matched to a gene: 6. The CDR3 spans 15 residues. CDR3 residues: CASSLNRGGNEKLFF. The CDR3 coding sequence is TGCGCCAGCAGCCTTAACAGGGGAGGTAATGAAAAACTGTTTTTT.

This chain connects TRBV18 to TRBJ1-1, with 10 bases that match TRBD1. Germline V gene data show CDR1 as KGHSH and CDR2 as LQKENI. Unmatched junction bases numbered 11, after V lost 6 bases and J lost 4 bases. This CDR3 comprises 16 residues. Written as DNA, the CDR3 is TGTGCCAGCTCTGGGACAGGGGCCAGACTTGGCACTGAAGCTTTCTTT. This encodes CASSGTGARLGTEAFF.

The CDR3, as DNA: TGTGCCAGCAGTTACTCGTACGGGACAGGGTACCAGCCCCAGCATTTT. Its protein is CASSYSYGTGYQPQHF. The chain employs TRBV6-5 and TRBJ1-5; 9 nucleotides match TRBD1. V shed 0 bases, J shed 7 bases, and the junction held 7 bases outside the gene matches. The CDR3 runs 16 residues. Germline CDR1 is MNHEY and CDR2 is SVGAGI.

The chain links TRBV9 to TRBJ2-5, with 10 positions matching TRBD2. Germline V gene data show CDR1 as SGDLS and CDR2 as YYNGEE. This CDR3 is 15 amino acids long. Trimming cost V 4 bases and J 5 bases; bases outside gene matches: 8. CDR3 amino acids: CASSSGLAASETQYF. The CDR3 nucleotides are TGTGCCAGCAGCTCAGGACTAGCGGCCTCCGAGACCCAGTACTTC.

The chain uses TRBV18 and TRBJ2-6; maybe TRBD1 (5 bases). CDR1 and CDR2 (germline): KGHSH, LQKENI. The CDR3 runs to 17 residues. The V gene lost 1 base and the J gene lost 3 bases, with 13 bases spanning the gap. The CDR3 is CASSPRDSGFGANVLTF. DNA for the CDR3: TGTGCCAGCTCACCACGCGACAGTGGGTTTGGGGCCAACGTCCTGACTTTC.

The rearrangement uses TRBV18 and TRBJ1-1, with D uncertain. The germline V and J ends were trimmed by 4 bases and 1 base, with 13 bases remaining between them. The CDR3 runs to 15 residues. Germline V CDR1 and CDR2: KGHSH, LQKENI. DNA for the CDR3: TGTGCCAGCTCACGAGGGATTGCCGGGAACACTGAAGCTTTCTTT. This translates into CASSRGIAGNTEAFF.

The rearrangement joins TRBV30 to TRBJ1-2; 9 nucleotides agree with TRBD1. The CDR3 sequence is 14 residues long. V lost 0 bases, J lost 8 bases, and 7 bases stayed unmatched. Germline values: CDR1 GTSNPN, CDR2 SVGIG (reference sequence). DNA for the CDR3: TGTGCCTGGAGTGTCCGGGGACAGGGTGTAGGCTACACCTTC. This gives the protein CAWSVRGQGVGYTF.

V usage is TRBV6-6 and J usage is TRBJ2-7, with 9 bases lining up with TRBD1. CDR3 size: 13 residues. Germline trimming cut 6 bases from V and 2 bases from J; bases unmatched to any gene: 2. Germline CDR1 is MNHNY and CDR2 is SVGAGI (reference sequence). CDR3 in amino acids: CASRGQGTYEQYF. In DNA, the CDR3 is TGTGCCAGCAGGGGACAGGGCACCTACGAGCAGTACTTC.

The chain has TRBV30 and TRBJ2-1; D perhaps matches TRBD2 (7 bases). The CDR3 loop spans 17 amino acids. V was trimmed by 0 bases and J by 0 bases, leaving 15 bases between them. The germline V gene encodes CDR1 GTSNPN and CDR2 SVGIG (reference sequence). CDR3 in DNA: TGTGCCTGGAGTGTATGGCGGGCGGGGGCCTCCTACAATGAGCAGTTCTTC. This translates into CAWSVWRAGASYNEQFF.

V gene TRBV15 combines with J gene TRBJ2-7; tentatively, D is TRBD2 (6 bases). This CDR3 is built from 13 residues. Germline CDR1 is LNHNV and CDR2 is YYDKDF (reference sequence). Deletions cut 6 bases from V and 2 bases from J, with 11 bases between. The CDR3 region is CATRHGSTYEQYF. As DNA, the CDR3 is TGTGCCACCAGACACGGGAGTACCTACGAGCAGTACTTC.

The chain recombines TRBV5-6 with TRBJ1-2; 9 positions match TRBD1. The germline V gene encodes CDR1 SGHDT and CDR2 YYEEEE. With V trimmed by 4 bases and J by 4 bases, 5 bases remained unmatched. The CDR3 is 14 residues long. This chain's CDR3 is CASSARDRVYGYTF. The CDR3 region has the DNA TGTGCCAGCAGCGCCCGGGACAGGGTCTATGGCTACACCTTC.

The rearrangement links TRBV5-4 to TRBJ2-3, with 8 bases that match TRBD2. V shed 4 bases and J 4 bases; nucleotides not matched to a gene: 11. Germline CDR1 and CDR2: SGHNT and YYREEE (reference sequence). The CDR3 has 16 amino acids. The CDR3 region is CASSPGVGAGADTQYF. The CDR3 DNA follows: TGTGCCAGCAGCCCGGGAGTAGGAGCGGGAGCAGATACGCAGTATTTT.